The following is a TCR beta chain sequence with its context. Its antigen remains unidentified. Nothing much larger sits one base from this clone, and base qualities are not available. These data come from a study of blood T cell repertoires in COVID-19 (dated by TCRdb to the early 2020s). Regarding the study in general: Samples from collaborators originated in the United States, Italy and Spain and spanned both the acute and convalescent phases of COVID-19. The material from the prospective study consisted of cDNA or gDNA derived from T cells, B-cell-depleted T cells, or PBMCs. The dataset comprised deeply sampled blood TCRbeta repertoires from subjects exposed to, actively infected with, or recovered from COVID-19. A freely available public database, intended as a resource for researchers studying the immune response to SARS-CoV-2, is where the repertoires were released. Samples were obtained from the ongoing ImmuneRACE study (first 160 participants) and from some 1,200 subjects provided by 6 global collaborators. Nearly every sample came with metadata listing a de-identified subject ID, COVID-19 status, age in years and sex. Where available, HLA class I and class II types were obtained from metadata supplied by the sample provider rather than from assay-based typing.

The investigation overall reported the following: The quantity of clinical and demographic metadata differed by source and by participant and was supplied without curation.

From a lookup of the germline V gene, CDR1 and CDR2 are ENHRY and SYGVKD. The CDR3 holds 14 amino acids from the cysteine to the phenylalanine. Just CDR3 DNA is preserved here, 42 bases in frame from base 1. Relative to germline, V is 0 bases shorter and J is 4 bases shorter, with 9 bases between their ends. The immunoSEQ Assay, a bias-controlled multiplex PCR, was used to amplify TCRbeta CDR3 regions from genomic DNA. The authors' pipeline ran thus. The number of nucleated cells in each sample was estimated from the amplification of reference gene primers within the assay. To quantify the absolute abundance of each unique TCRbeta CDR3 rearrangement, sequence reads were collapsed and filtered. Productive Simpson clonality was computed per sample as the square root of Simpson's diversity index over productive rearrangements. Drawn from immuneACCESS, this table holds only the in-frame rearrangements with V and J called that TCRdb kept. Clones are partly lost; checked studies trace under half to an unresolved V gene and leave the rest unexplained. Clone size and the V and J calls come from that table; the DNA yielded D and trimming. The sample table records some 20,000 clones; 90% to 95% of these occur just once. The ten top clones hold more than 5.5% of the sample.

Collaborating institutions collected whole blood in K2EDTA tubes following their own protocols. For TCRbeta analysis, collaborator samples were shipped as frozen whole blood, as isolated PBMCs, or as DNA extracted from either sample type. This TCR was recovered from a human donor in a cohort sampled during active COVID-19. Recombination joined TRBV10-3 with TRBJ1-2; possibly the D gene is TRBD1, per 6 matching bases. The sample comprised peripheral blood. The CDR3 region reads CAISESGAGYGYTF. The base sequence is TGTGCCATCAGTGAGTCGGGGGCAGGCTATGGCTACACCTTC.